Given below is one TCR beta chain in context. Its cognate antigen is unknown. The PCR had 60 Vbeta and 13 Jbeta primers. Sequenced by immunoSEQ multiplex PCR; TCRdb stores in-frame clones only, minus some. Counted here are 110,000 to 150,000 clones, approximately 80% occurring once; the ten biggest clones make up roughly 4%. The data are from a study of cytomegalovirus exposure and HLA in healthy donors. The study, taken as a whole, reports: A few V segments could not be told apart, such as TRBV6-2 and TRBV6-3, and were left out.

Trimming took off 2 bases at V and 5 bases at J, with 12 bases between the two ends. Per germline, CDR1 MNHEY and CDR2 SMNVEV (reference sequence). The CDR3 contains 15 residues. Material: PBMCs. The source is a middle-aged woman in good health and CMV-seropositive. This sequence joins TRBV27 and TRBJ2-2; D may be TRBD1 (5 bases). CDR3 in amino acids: CASSLRGAQTGELFF. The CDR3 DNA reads TGTGCCAGCAGTTTAAGGGGCGCACAAACCGGGGAGCTGTTTTTT.